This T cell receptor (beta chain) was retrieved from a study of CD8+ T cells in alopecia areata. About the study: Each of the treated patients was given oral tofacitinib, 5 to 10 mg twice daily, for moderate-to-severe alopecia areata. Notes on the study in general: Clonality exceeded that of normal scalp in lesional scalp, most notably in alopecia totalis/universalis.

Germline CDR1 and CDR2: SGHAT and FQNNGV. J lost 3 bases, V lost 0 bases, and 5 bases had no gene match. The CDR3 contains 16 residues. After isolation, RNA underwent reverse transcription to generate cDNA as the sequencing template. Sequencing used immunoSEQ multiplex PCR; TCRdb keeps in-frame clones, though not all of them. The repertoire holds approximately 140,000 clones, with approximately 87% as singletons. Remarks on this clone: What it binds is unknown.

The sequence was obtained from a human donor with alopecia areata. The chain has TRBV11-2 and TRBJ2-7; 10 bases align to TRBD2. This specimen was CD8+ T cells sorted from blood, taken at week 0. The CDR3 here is CASSLDVSGRFYEQYF. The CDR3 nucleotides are TGTGCCAGCAGCTTAGACGTTAGCGGGAGGTTCTACGAGCAGTACTTC.